Described below is a single TCR beta chain sequence and its context. Its antigen is currently unknown. This sample stems from a study of shared clonotypes between healthy human individuals. This CDR3 has 17 residues. V lost 2 bases and J 1 base, leaving 18 bases between the germline ends. Germline V gives CDR1 MGHRA, CDR2 YSYEKL. Study processing details: Filtering of immunoSEQ junctional sequences could not match full-length read filtering. Profiled with immunoSEQ multiplex PCR; TCRdb holds only in-frame clones, not every one. V, J and clone size derive from that table, while D and trimming were established from the DNA sequence. The table lists some 380,000 clones, 90% to 98% of them singletons, with about 0.32% in the top ten. Regarding the study as a whole: The low donor count limited represented genetic and exposure-history diversity.

The material sequenced was memory CD8+ T cells sorted from blood. The sample's subset: CD45RO+ cells pooled with CCR7-negative TemRA cells. This rearrangement joins TRBV4-1 to TRBJ2-7, with D perhaps TRBD1 or TRBD2 (5 bases each). This TCR was recovered from a young man in good health. CDR3 sequence reads: CASSQFPRDEISYEQYF. The CDR3 nucleotides are TGCGCCAGCAGCCAATTCCCTCGGGACGAGATTTCCTACGAGCAGTACTTC.